Presented here are 30 T cell receptor beta chains from one specimen sequenced in a study of vaccination and CD4 T cells after COVID-19. Time point of the sample: late sampling 161 to 241 days after vaccination in a few convalescent patients. Treatment given: approximately 9-day PBMC culture with coronavirus spike peptide pools or control peptides (ViraFEST assay). No antigen is known for these receptors. The Oncomine TCR Beta short-read assay generated sequence data from the DNA of cultured CD4+ T cells. In TCRdb, the PCR reads were re-called with MiXCR into one record per CDR3 protein. Of 15,000 or so distinct CDR3 sequences in the sample, around 50% were seen once. The material sequenced was CD4+ T cells from blood, cultured in vitro, taken about 7 months after SARS-CoV-2 vaccination. The receptor set was obtained from a human donor who had recovered from COVID-19.

As to this clonotype: One end of the junction fails to match germline, which may point to a read error. The rearrangement uses TRBV6-6 and TRBJ1-1; D gene uncertain. The CDR3 loop spans 11 amino acids. CDR1 is MNHNY, CDR2 SVGAGI, per germline (reference sequence). CDR3 nucleotide sequence: TGTGCCAGCATTTACAACACTGAAGCTTTCTTT. Translation gives CASIYNTEAFF.

The V gene is TRBV27, the J gene TRBJ2-7, with a weak D call TRBD1 (6 bases). Trimming shortened V by 5 bases and J by 6 bases, and 23 bases separated the two germline ends. Germline loops: CDR1 MNHEY, CDR2 SMNVEV (reference sequence). The length of the CDR3 is 16 residues. CDR3 residues: CASSAPQGLLLREQYF. DNA of the CDR3: TGTGCCAGCAGTGCGCCCCAGGGGCTATTGCTACGCGAGCAGTACTTC.

The rearrangement links TRBV5-4 to TRBJ2-7; D remains unclear. Between the trimmed V and J ends, which lost 2 bases and 7 bases, there was a span of 22 bases. The CDR3 spans 16 residues. Germline loops: CDR1 SGHNT, CDR2 YYREEE (reference sequence). CDR3 protein: CASSFGPSVSGQEQYF. CDR3 in DNA: TGTGCCAGCAGCTTTGGCCCGAGCGTCAGTGGTCAGGAGCAGTACTTC.

This clonotype was observed a few times. CDR3 nucleotide sequence: TGTGCCAGCAGTTTATACCGCGGGGACTCCTACGAGCAGTACTTC. Translation gives CASSLYRGDSYEQYF. The gene calls are TRBV27 and TRBJ2-7, with TRBD2 as a possible D gene (6 bases). V lost 1 base, J lost 0 bases, and 10 bases lay in between. The CDR3 spans 15 residues. Germline CDR1 and CDR2: MNHEY and SMNVEV (reference sequence).

This clonotype was recorded only once. The V call is TRBV20-1, the J call TRBJ1-2; D is uncertain. The CDR3 has 13 residues. The germline V gene has CDR1 DFQATT and CDR2 SNEGSKA (reference sequence). Trimming removed 3 bases at V and 3 bases at J, with 11 bases between. The CDR3 is CSASSRTDYGYTF. The CDR3 DNA sequence: TGCAGTGCTAGTTCCAGGACCGACTATGGCTACACCTTC.

The rearrangement joins TRBV29-1 to TRBJ1-1, with 9 bases that match TRBD1. Germline CDR1 is SQVTM and CDR2 is ANQGSEA. The length of the CDR3 is 12 residues. Unmatched junction bases numbered 12, after V lost 6 bases and J lost 13 bases. As DNA, the CDR3 is TGCAGCGTACGAAGGGACAGGGCGAATGGTTTCTTT. Amino acid sequence: CSVRRDRANGFF.

This chain uses TRBV7-2 with TRBJ2-7, with TRBD2 identical over 7 bases. Germline CDR1 reads SGHTA; CDR2 reads FQGNSA. The CDR3 extends over 14 amino acids. Trimming took 5 bases from V and 3 from J; bases not matched to a gene: 7. CDR3 region: CASSPRLAVYEQYF. The CDR3 DNA follows: TGTGCCAGCAGCCCGCGACTAGCTGTCTACGAGCAGTACTTC.

The J gene is TRBJ2-3, the V gene TRBV20-1; weak D call: TRBD2 (6 bases). Germline lookup yields CDR1 DFQATT and CDR2 SNEGSKA (reference sequence). Trimming took 0 bases from V and 5 from J, leaving 15 bases between them. This CDR3 spans 15 amino acids. CDR3: CSAREGSGPIDTQYF. The CDR3 bases are TGCAGTGCTAGAGAAGGTAGCGGACCGATAGATACGCAGTATTTT.

This clonotype was detected once. The chain joins TRBV20-1 to TRBJ2-1; weak D call: TRBD2 (5 bases). V lost 0 bases, J lost 0 bases, and 21 bases lay in between. The germline gives CDR1 DFQATT, CDR2 SNEGSKA (reference sequence). The CDR3 has 19 amino acids. CDR3 nucleotides: TGCAGTGCTAGAGATCCAATCCTAGCCCTCCTAAGCTCCTACAATGAGCAGTTCTTC. Translated: CSARDPILALLSSYNEQFF.

V gene TRBV9 combines with J gene TRBJ2-3; 9 bases agree with TRBD2. The V gene end was trimmed by 2 bases and the J gene end by 7 bases; junction bases not matched to a gene: 8. The CDR3 has 15 residues. Germline CDR1 and CDR2: SGDLS and YYNGEE. This chain's CDR3 is CASSVLGLAGHTQYF. The CDR3, as DNA: TGTGCCAGCAGCGTTCTGGGCCTAGCGGGGCATACGCAGTATTTT.

V and J are TRBV7-9 and TRBJ2-1; TRBD2 aligns across 13 bases. This CDR3 has 19 residues. V lost 2 bases to trimming and J lost 5 bases; unmatched junction nucleotides: 12. CDR1 is SEHNR and CDR2 is FQNEAQ in the germline V gene (reference sequence). CDR3 DNA sequence: TGTGCCAGCAGCTTACCTACTAGCGGGAGGGCCCAGTTGGACAATGAGCAGTTCTTC. Translation: CASSLPTSGRAQLDNEQFF. The whole variable domain, filled in from reference TRBV7-9 and TRBJ2-1, reads DTGVSQNPRHKITKRGQNVTFRCDPISEHNRLYWYRQTLGQGPEFLTYFQNEAQLEKSRLLSDRFSAERPKGSFSTLEIQRTEQGDSAMYLCASSLPTSGRAQLDNEQFFGPGTRLTVL.

This chain's CDR3 is CASSPGTGANTGELFF. CDR3 sequence (DNA): TGTGCCAGCAGCCCGGGGACAGGGGCTAACACCGGGGAGCTGTTTTTT. This chain connects TRBV7-2 to TRBJ2-2, with 10 bases lining up with TRBD1. Germline V CDR1 and CDR2: SGHTA, FQGNSA. The ends lost 5 bases at V and 2 bases at J; junction bases unmatched: 5. The CDR3 has 16 residues. Using reference TRBV7-2 and TRBJ2-2 for the parts outside the CDR3, the full variable domain is GAGVSQSPSNKVTEKGKDVELRCDPISGHTALYWYRQSLGQGLEFLIYFQGNSAPDKSGLPSDRFSAERTGGSVSTLTIQRTQQEDSAVYLCASSPGTGANTGELFFGEGSRLTVL.

The table lists this clonotype with a count of one. The chain employs TRBV6-1 and TRBJ2-1; 9 bases fit TRBD2. Germline-derived CDR1 and CDR2 are MNHNS and SASEGT. There are 16 residues in the CDR3. Trimming removed 7 bases from V and 1 base from J; junction bases left unmatched: 8. Here the CDR3 reads CASTPAGGLSYNEQFF. The CDR3, as DNA: TGTGCCAGCACTCCCGCGGGGGGGTTGTCCTACAATGAGCAGTTCTTC.

V is TRBV6-1 and J is TRBJ2-7, with D perhaps TRBD2 (5 bases). Germline V gives CDR1 MNHNS, CDR2 SASEGT. Trimming left V 1 base short and J 0 bases short, with 10 bases between. The CDR3 sequence is 15 residues long. The CDR3: CASSEGPSGSYEQYF. CDR3 DNA: TGTGCCAGCAGTGAAGGACCCAGCGGCTCCTACGAGCAGTACTTC.

This clonotype was seen once. The rearrangement links TRBV2 to TRBJ2-5; 10 bases line up with TRBD1. The CDR3 is 13 residues long. The ends lost 8 bases at V and 4 bases at J; junction bases unmatched: 4. Germline V gives CDR1 SNHLY, CDR2 FYNNEI. The CDR3, as DNA: TGTGCCAGCGTTGGGGACAGGGGAGAGACCCAGTACTTC. This sequence encodes CASVGDRGETQYF.

The chain is built from TRBV20-1 and TRBJ1-2; the D is unclear. Per germline, CDR1 DFQATT and CDR2 SNEGSKA (reference sequence). This CDR3 is 11 amino acids long. Between the trimmed V and J ends, which lost 7 bases and 4 bases, there was a span of 10 bases. CDR3 in DNA: TGCAGTGTCGACCGACCCTATGGCTACACCTTC. Protein sequence: CSVDRPYGYTF.

This clonotype showed up just a few times. This chain uses TRBV27 with TRBJ1-6, with TRBD1 as a possible D gene (5 bases). CDR1 is MNHEY, CDR2 SMNVEV, per germline (reference sequence). V was pared by 7 bases and J by 10 bases, with 17 bases between. The CDR3 spans 14 residues. CDR3 sequence reads: CASKAGGADSPLHF. As DNA, the CDR3 is TGTGCCAGCAAAGCCGGAGGGGCTGACTCACCCCTCCACTTT.

V gene TRBV28 combines with J gene TRBJ1-2, with D perhaps TRBD1 (5 bases). Between the trimmed V and J ends, which lost 6 bases and 2 bases, there was a span of 10 bases. Germline lookup yields CDR1 MDHEN and CDR2 SYDVKM. The CDR3 is 13 residues long. The CDR3 region has the DNA TGTGCCAGCAGACGGGACTTGAACTATGGCTACACCTTC. It yields the protein CASRRDLNYGYTF.

This clonotype appeared a few times. The V gene is TRBV24-1, the J gene TRBJ1-5, with TRBD1 matching 8 bases. The CDR3 runs to 16 residues. CDR1 KGHDR and CDR2 SFDVKD come from the germline V gene. With 3 bases clipped from V and 1 base from J, the junction kept 4 bases outside the gene matches. CDR3 sequence (DNA): TGTGCCACCAGTGATCATGACAGGGGCAGCAATCAGCCCCAGCATTTT. It translates to CATSDHDRGSNQPQHF.

The chain links TRBV19 to TRBJ1-6; no reliable D call. Between the trimmed V and J ends, which lost 5 bases and 6 bases, there was a span of 14 bases. This CDR3 is built from 15 residues. Germline-derived CDR1 and CDR2 are LNHDA and SQIVND (reference sequence). CDR3: CASSGSSGFNSPLHF. CDR3 in DNA: TGTGCCAGTAGTGGTAGTTCCGGGTTTAATTCACCCCTCCACTTT.

This chain joins TRBV7-3 and TRBJ1-6; tentatively, D is TRBD1 (5 bases). The CDR3 consists of 17 residues. The V end lost 4 bases, the J end lost 7 bases, and 20 bases lay between the germline ends. Per germline, CDR1 SGHTA and CDR2 FQGTGA. The CDR3 region has the DNA TGTGCCAGCAGCTCCCACCCCCCCGGGACGGTCAATTCACCCCTCCACTTT. Protein product: CASSSHPPGTVNSPLHF.

This clonotype was found once. The rearrangement uses TRBV7-8 and TRBJ1-5; D remains unclear. The CDR3 contains 12 residues. CDR1 SGHVS and CDR2 FQNEAQ come from the germline V gene. Trimming took off 6 bases at V and 11 bases at J, with 14 bases between the two ends. CDR3 protein: CASSPAGRSQHF. The CDR3 DNA follows: TGTGCCAGCAGTCCCGCCGGCAGGTCCCAGCATTTT.

This chain connects TRBV6-1 to TRBJ1-6; possible D gene TRBD1, 6 bases. Between the trimmed V and J ends, which lost 6 bases and 10 bases, there was a span of 16 bases. Germline V lookup: CDR1 MNHNS, CDR2 SASEGT. CDR3 length equals 14 residues. This CDR3 reads CASSWTQGQSPLHF. CDR3 in DNA: TGTGCCAGCAGCTGGACGCAGGGGCAATCACCCCTCCACTTT.

The gene calls are TRBV20-1 and TRBJ2-7, with TRBD1 matching 9 bases. J was trimmed by 2 bases and V by 6 bases; bases with no gene match: 8. The CDR3 is made up of 14 amino acids. CDR1 DFQATT and CDR2 SNEGSKA come from the germline V gene (reference sequence). The CDR3 coding sequence is TGCAGTGCGAACCGGGACAGGGCCCCCTACGAGCAGTACTTC. Translating it yields CSANRDRAPYEQYF.

This clonotype appeared a few times. The CDR3 DNA reads as TGTGCCAGTACCTCGGACAGGGGAAATAATTCACCCCTCCACTTT. This gives the protein CASTSDRGNNSPLHF. J is TRBJ1-6 and V is TRBV19, with TRBD1 matching over 9 bases. Germline CDR1 is LNHDA and CDR2 is SQIVND (reference sequence). Trimming took 7 bases from V and 5 from J; bases not matched to a gene: 6. The CDR3 is made up of 15 amino acids.

In its sample, this clonotype was seen a few times. The V call is TRBV4-1, the J call TRBJ1-6; D is unclear. Germline V gives CDR1 MGHRA, CDR2 YSYEKL. V lost 0 bases and J lost 14, with 17 bases in between. This CDR3 region has 15 residues. The CDR3 reads CASSQEPDYLGSLHF. The CDR3 DNA reads as TGCGCCAGCAGCCAAGAACCCGACTACCTAGGATCCCTCCACTTT.

This chain joins TRBV2 and TRBJ2-5, with D possibly being TRBD1 or TRBD2 (5 bases each). Trimming took 8 bases from V and 7 from J, leaving 17 bases between them. The CDR3 loop spans 13 amino acids. CDR1 is SNHLY and CDR2 is FYNNEI in the germline V gene. CDR3 sequence (DNA): TGTGCCAGCTACCATCTGGATGGGGGGACCCAGTACTTC. Its translation: CASYHLDGGTQYF.

This chain links TRBV5-4 with TRBJ1-2; D remains unclear. The CDR3 runs 15 residues. V was pared by 1 base and J by 8 bases, with 18 bases between. Looked up from germline, CDR1 is SGHNT and CDR2 is YYREEE (reference sequence). As DNA, the CDR3 is TGTGCCAGCAGCTTGCCCCCCGGCGAATCGGACGGCTACACCTTC. It translates to CASSLPPGESDGYTF.

The rearrangement joins TRBV20-1 to TRBJ2-2; 10 nucleotides align to TRBD1. CDR1 and CDR2 from the germline V gene are DFQATT and SNEGSKA (reference sequence). J gave up 5 bases and V 4 bases, and 4 bases lay outside the gene matches. The CDR3 is 14 residues long. The chain's CDR3 is CSATDRGRTGELFF. In DNA form, the CDR3 reads TGCAGTGCTACTGACAGGGGGCGGACCGGGGAGCTGTTTTTT.

The chain couples TRBV6-2 or TRBV6-3 to TRBJ1-6, with unresolved D. Germline V lookup: CDR1 MNHEY, CDR2 SVGEGT. The germline V and J ends were trimmed by 1 base and 5 bases, with 12 bases remaining between them. This CDR3 has 16 residues. In DNA, the CDR3 is TGTGCCAGCAGTTACTTTGGCGAACGGGATAATTCACCCCTCCACTTT. It codes for CASSYFGERDNSPLHF.